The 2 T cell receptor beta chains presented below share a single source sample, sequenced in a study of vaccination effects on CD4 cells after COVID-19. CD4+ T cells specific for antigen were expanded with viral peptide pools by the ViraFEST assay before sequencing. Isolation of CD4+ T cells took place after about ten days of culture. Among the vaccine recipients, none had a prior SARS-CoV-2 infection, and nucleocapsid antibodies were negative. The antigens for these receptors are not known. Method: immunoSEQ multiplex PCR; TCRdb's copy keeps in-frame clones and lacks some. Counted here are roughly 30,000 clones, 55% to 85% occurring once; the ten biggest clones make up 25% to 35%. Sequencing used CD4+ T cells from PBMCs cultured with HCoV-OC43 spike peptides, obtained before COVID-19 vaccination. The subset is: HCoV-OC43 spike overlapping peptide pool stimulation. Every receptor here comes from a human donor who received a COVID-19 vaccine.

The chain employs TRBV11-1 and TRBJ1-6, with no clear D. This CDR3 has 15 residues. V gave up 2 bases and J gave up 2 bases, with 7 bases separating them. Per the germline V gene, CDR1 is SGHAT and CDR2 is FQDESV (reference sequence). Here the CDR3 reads CASSLSGTYNSPLHF. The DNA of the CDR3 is TGTGCCAGCAGCTTATCCGGGACCTATAATTCACCCCTCCACTTT.

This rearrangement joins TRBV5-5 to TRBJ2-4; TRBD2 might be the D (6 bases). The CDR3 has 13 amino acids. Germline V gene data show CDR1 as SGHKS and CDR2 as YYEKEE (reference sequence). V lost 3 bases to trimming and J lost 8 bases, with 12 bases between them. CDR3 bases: TGTGCCAGCAGCTCCGGGGGTAGGGACATTCAGTACTTC. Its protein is CASSSGGRDIQYF.